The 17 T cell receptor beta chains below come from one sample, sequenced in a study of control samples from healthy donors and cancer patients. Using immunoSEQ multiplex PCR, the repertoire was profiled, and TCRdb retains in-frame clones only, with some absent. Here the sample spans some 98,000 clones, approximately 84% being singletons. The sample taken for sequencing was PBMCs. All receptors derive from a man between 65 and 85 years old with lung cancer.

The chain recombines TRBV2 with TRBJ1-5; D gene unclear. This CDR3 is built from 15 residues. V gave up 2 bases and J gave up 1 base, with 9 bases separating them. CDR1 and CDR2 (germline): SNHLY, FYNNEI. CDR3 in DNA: TGTGCCAGCAGTGAACGGGGAGAAAGCAATCAGCCCCAGCATTTT. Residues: CASSERGESNQPQHF.

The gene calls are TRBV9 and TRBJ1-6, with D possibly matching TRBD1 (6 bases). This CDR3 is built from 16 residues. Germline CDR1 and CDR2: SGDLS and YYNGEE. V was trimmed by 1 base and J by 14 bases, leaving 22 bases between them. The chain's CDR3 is CASSVFVGTGTPSLHF. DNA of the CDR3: TGTGCCAGCAGCGTATTCGTCGGTACAGGGACCCCTTCCCTCCACTTT.

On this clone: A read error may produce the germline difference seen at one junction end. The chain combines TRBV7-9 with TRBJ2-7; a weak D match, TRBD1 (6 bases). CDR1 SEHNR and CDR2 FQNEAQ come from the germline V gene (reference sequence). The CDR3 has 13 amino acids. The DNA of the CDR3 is TGTGCCAGCAGCTACGGACAGTCCTCCGAGCAGTACTTC. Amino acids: CASSYGQSSEQYF.

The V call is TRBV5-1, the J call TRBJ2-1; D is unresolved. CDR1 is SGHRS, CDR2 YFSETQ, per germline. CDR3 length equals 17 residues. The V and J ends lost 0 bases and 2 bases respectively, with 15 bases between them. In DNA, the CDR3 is TGCGCCAGCAGCTTGGACCGCGGAAGGGCGGCCTACAATGAGCAGTTCTTC. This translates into CASSLDRGRAAYNEQFF.

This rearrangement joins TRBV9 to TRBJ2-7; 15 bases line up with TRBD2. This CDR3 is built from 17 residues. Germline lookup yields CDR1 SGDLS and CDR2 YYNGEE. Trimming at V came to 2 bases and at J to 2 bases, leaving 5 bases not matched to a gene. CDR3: CASSVGTSGGKTYEQYF. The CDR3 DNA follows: TGTGCCAGCAGCGTGGGGACTAGCGGGGGGAAGACCTACGAGCAGTACTTC.

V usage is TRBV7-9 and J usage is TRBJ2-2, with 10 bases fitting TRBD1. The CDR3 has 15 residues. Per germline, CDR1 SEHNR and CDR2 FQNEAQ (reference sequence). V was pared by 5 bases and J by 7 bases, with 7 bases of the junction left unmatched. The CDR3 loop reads CASSPDRGLFGELFF. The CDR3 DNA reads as TGTGCCAGCAGCCCTGACAGGGGGCTTTTCGGGGAGCTGTTTTTT.

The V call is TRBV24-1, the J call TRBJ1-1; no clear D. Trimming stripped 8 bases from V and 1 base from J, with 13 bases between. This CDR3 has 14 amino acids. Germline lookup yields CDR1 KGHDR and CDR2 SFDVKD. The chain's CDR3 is CATKKAGQNTEAFF. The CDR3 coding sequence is TGTGCCACCAAGAAAGCGGGTCAGAACACTGAAGCTTTCTTT.

CDR3: CASSPRDTSSYEQYF. CDR3 in DNA: TGTGCCAGCAGCCCACGGGACACAAGCTCCTACGAGCAGTACTTC. The chain recombines TRBV7-9 with TRBJ2-7; possible D gene TRBD1, 6 bases. The CDR3 spans 15 residues. Germline V gives CDR1 SEHNR, CDR2 FQNEAQ (reference sequence). V was pared by 5 bases and J by 0 bases, with 14 bases between.

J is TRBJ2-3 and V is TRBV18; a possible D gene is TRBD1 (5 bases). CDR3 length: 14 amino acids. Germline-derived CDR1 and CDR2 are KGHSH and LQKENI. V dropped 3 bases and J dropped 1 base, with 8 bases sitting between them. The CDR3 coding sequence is TGTGCCAGCTCACCCACCAGGGGCACAGATACGCAGTATTTT. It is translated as CASSPTRGTDTQYF.

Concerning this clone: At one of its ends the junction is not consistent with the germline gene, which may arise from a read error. CDR3: CAGSDWTKGTIYF. In DNA, the CDR3 is TGTGCCGGCAGTGATTGGACGAAAGGGACCATATATTTT. The chain couples TRBV12-3 or TRBV12-4 to TRBJ1-3; D is unclear. The CDR3 covers 13 residues.

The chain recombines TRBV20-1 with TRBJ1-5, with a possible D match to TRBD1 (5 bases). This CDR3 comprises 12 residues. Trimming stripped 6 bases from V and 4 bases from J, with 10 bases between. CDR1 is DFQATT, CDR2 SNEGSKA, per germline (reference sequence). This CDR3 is CSASGANQPQHF. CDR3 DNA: TGCAGTGCCAGTGGGGCAAATCAGCCCCAGCATTTT.

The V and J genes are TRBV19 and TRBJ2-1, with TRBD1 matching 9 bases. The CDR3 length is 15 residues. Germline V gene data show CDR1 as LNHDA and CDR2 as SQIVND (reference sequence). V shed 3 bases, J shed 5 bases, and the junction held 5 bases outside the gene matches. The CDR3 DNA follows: TGTGCCAGTAGTATCTCCGGGACAGGGAACAATGAGCAGTTCTTC. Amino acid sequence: CASSISGTGNNEQFF.

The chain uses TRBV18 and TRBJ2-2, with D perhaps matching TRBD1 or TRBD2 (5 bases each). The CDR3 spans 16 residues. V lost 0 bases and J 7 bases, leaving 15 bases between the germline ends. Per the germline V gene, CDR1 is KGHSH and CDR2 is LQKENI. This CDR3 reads CASSPPSRGSDGELFF. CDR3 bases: TGTGCCAGCTCACCACCTTCGAGGGGTTCGGACGGGGAGCTGTTTTTT.

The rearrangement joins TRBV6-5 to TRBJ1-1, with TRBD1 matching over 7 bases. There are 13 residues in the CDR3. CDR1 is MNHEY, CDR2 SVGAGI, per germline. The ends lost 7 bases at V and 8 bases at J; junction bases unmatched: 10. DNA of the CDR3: TGTGCCAGCACCCTAGGACAGGACGTCGAAGCTTTCTTT. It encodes CASTLGQDVEAFF.

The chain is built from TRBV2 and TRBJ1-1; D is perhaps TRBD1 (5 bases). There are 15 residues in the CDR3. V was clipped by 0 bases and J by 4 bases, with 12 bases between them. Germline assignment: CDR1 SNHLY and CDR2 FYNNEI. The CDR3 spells CASSEALRGSTEAFF. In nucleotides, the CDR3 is TGTGCCAGCAGTGAAGCGCTTCGGGGGAGCACTGAAGCTTTCTTT. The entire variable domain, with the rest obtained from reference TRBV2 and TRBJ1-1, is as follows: EPEVTQTPSHQVTQMGQEVILRCVPISNHLYFYWYRQILGQKVEFLVSFYNNEISEKSEIFDDQFSVERPDGSNFTLKIRSTKLEDSAMYFCASSEALRGSTEAFFGQGTRLTVV.

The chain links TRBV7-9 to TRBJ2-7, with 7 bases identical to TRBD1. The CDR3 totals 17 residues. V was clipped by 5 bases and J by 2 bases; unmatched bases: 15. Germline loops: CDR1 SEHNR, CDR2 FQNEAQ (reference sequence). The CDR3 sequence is CASSTPQTGYTPYEQYF. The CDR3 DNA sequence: TGTGCCAGCAGCACTCCCCAGACAGGGTATACGCCCTACGAGCAGTACTTC.

CDR3 nucleotide sequence: TGTGCCAGCAGTTTAGGTTACAATGAGCAGTTCTTC. Its protein product is CASSLGYNEQFF. The rearrangement joins TRBV12-3 or TRBV12-4 to TRBJ2-1; D is ambiguous. The V and J ends lost 1 base and 4 bases respectively, with 2 bases between them. CDR3 size: 12 residues.